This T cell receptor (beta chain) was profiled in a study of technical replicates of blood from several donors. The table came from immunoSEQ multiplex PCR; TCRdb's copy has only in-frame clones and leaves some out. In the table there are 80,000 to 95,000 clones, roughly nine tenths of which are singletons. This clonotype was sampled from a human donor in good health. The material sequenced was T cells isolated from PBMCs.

DNA of the CDR3: TGTGCTAGTGGCTTCAACGCGGCGGGGGGGTACAATGAGCAGTTCTTC. It encodes CASGFNAAGGYNEQFF. The chain is built from TRBV12-5 and TRBJ2-1; 9 positions match TRBD2. Trimming cost V 6 bases and J 4 bases; bases outside gene matches: 10. CDR1 is LGHNT, CDR2 FRNRAP, per germline. The CDR3 runs 16 residues.